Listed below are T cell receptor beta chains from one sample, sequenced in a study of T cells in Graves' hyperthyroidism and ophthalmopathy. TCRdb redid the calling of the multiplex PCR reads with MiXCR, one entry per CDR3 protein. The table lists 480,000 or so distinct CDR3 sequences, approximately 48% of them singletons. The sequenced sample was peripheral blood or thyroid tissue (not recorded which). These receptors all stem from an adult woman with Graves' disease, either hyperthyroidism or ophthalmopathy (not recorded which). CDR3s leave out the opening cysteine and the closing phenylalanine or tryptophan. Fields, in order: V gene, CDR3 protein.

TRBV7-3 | ASSPLPDSEAF
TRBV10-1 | ASKPRPRLGYEQY
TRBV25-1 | ASSPNRQGGELF
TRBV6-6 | ASSHGGIMGMNTEAF
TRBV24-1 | ATQDRVGNTIY
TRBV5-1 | ASSLPLGGANVLT
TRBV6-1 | ASSYIGTGKYEQY
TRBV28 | ASSELLAGVETQY
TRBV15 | ATSRDAMTGVSNQPQH
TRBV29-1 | SVEDRTGSPHGYT
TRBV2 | ATWTGGNTGAEKLF
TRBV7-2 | ASSLARYQPQH
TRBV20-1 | SARDGTYYGYT
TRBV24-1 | ATRGPDNEQF
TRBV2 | ASSDVSGADGYT
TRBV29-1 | SVEGGEFYYEQY
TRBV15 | ATSRDYNPEGTGYGYT
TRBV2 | ASSDGLAGPFNTGELF
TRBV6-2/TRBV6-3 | ASSYPAVAGGEETQY
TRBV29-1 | SVYRESGGKLF
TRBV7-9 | ASSFEGRALYGYT
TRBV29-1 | SVEGGTGTNQPQH
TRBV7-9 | ASSLGSMNTEAF
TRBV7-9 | ASSLYPREVRGTEAF
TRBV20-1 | SARPRGEVLYGYT